The sequence of this T cell receptor beta chain was determined in a study of blood T cell repertoires in COVID-19. Study in general: Samples representing acute and convalescent COVID-19 were sourced from the United States, Italy and Spain. The cDNA or gDNA used as material had been derived from T cells, B-cell-depleted T cells, or PBMCs.

The CDR3 is 13 residues long. With 2 bases removed from V and 3 bases from J, the gap between germline ends came to 7 bases. Study processing details: The assay estimated nucleated cells by amplifying reference gene primers. TCRdb's table, derived via immunoSEQ multiplex PCR, lists solely in-frame clones and lacks some. V, J and clone size reflect that table, while D and trimming were determined from the DNA. Of about 300,000 clones listed, about 90% are singletons. Enrollment of patients from Seattle took place during active infection, with longitudinal follow-up. Sample: peripheral blood. This chain uses TRBV12-3 or TRBV12-4 with TRBJ1-1; D unclear. This TCR was sampled from a woman in her twenties or thirties with COVID-19, enrolled during active disease. The chain's CDR3 is CASSLSGYTEAFF. The CDR3 region has the DNA TGTGCCAGCAGTTTATCAGGTTACACTGAAGCTTTCTTT.